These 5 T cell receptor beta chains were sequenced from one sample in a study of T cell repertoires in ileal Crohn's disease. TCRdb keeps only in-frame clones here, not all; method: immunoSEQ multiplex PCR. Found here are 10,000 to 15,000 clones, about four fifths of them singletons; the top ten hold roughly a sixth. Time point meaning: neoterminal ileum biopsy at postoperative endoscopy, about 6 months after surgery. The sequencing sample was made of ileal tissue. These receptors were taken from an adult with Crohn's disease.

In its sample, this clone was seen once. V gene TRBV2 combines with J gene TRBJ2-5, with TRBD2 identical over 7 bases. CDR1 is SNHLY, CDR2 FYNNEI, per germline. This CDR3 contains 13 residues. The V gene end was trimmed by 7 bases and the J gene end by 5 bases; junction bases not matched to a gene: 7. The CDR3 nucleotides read TGTGCCAGCATCCGGGGGGAGGGGGAGACCCAGTACTTC. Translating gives CASIRGEGETQYF.

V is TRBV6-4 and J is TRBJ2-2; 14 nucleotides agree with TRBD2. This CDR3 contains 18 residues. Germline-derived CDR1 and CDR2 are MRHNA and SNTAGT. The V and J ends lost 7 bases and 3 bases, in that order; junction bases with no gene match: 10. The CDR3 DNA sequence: TGTGCCAGCATCGCCCGGACTAGCGGGGGGAAGGACACCGGGGAGCTGTTTTTT. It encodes CASIARTSGGKDTGELFF.

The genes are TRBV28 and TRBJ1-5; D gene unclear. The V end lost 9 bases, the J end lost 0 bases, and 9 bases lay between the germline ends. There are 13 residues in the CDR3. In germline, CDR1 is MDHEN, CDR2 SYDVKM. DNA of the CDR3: TGTGCCAGTCAGACTAATAGCAATCAGCCCCAGCATTTT. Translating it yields CASQTNSNQPQHF.

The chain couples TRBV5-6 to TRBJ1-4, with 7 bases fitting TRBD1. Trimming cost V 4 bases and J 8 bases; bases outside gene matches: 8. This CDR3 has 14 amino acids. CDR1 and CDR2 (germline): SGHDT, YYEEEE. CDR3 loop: CASSPLTGREKLFF. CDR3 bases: TGTGCCAGCAGCCCCTTGACAGGGAGGGAAAAACTGTTTTTT.

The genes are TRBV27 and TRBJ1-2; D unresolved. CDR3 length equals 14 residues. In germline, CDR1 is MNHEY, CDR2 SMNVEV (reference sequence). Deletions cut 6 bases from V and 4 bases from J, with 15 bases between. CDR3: CASSPSLGPYGYTF. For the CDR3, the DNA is TGTGCCAGCAGCCCATCGTTGGGCCCCTATGGCTACACCTTC.